The clone carrying this TCR beta chain turned up a few times. TCRdb re-called the 5' RACE reads through MiXCR, storing one row per CDR3 protein. The table includes around 250,000 distinct CDR3 sequences, over 30% detected once. The sample originates from a study of CD8 T cells in ankylosing spondylitis. Germline CDR1 is SQVTM and CDR2 is ANQGSEA. CDR3 length equals 16 residues. V gave up 5 bases and J gave up 4 bases; unmatched junction bases: 14. The sequence was obtained from a male donor with ankylosing spondylitis or in good health (not recorded which). The V and J genes are TRBV29-1 and TRBJ2-1; 7 bases align to TRBD2. The source material was blood, either unsorted or a sorted T cell fraction (not recorded which). The CDR3 coding sequence is TGCAGCGTTCCGGGAGCGGGGATAAGGGTATACAATGAGCAGTTCTTC. This gives the protein CSVPGAGIRVYNEQFF.